This TCR beta chain was sequenced in a study of cytomegalovirus exposure and HLA in healthy donors (dated by TCRdb to 2015 to 2018). About the full investigation: In an earlier analysis of approximately 640 of the donors, 276 Gb of sequence data and 90 million to 130 million unique TCR beta sequences from 150 million to 200 million T cells were reported. Rather than drawing on any new phenotypic data, the later analysis identified candidate immune exposures from TCR beta sequences and the way those sequences occurred across donors. All discovery cohort repertoires had been generated using a single sequencing platform. To predict cytomegalovirus infection status, the study combined high-throughput TCR immunosequencing, statistical association of individual TCRs with disease status, and machine learning. The aim of the study was to test whether cataloging public T cell receptors could identify signatures of past pathogen exposure. On average, roughly 240,000 unique TCR beta nucleotide sequences were sequenced per donor among 398 genotyped donors of the cohort, with roughly 18% of those sequences being non-productive. The study profiled the T cell repertoires of some 610 subjects by immunosequencing and related them to cytomegalovirus serostatus. A few DR-DQ haplotypes were treated as single units for association and clustering because of strong linkage in the cohort. Along with the roughly 670-subject first cohort, a separate validation cohort of over a hundred different subjects was used. HLA typing included class I and class II loci at four-digit resolution. The genetic ancestry cluster associated with self-reported Caucasian donors included 70% to 85% of the approximately 400 genotyped donors. A later genetic analysis used genome-wide SNP genotypes for about three fifths of the 666 donors, treating that subset as a discovery cohort. Typing coverage differed by locus: A, B, C, DRB1 and DQB1 were typed in about 620-640 donors, DQA1 in 500 to 550, DPA1 in 600 to 610, and DPB1 in 450 to 490. Roughly 290 gigabases of sequencing data and around 85 million unique TCR sequences made up an early release that covered 640 HLA-typed donors. In an earlier analysis of more than 550 of the donors, high-throughput TCR beta sequencing was used to judge whether each TCR beta V gene segment behaved as functional or pseudogenic. Donor age, sex, ethnicity and CMV serostatus were compiled alongside the repertoire data. In a later analysis, previously published TCR beta repertoires from fewer than 750 donors were re-analyzed and high-resolution HLA genotyping was added so that TCR occurrence patterns could be studied.

V and J are truncated by 4 bases and 3 bases respectively, leaving an intervening sequence of 10 bases. Spanning cysteine to phenylalanine, the CDR3 consists of 15 amino acids. Kept here is only the CDR3 DNA, which spans 45 bases and is read in frame from base 1. In the germline V gene, CDR1 corresponds to LGHNA and CDR2 to YSLEER. The cohort was made up of 500 to 800 healthy bone marrow donors. At the time of sampling, all cohort members were nominally healthy, though unrecorded immune exposures were likely present. The donor tested CMV seronegative and was one of the 352 seronegative cohort members. Every donor gave a peripheral blood sample, and the peripheral blood mononuclear cells from that sample were used for TCR beta sequencing. The Qiagen DNeasy Blood Extraction Kit was used to extract genomic DNA from the blood cell samples. What the research found in general, with its limitations: Only TCR beta chains were sequenced in this cohort, and the absence of alpha or paired-chain data limited detectable features. A further reported finding was that TCR beta sequences accurately predicted the HLA-A and HLA-B alleles for most subjects in the first cohort. In vitro tests confirmed that a few of the cytomegalovirus-associated TCR beta chains recognize cytomegalovirus antigens. According to a later analysis, TCR association rates differed among HLA loci, with DRB1 alleles showing the most associated TCRs and HLA-C alleles showing the fewest. The classifier was reported to diagnose cytomegalovirus status with high specificity and sensitivity in both the original and validation cohorts. Most TCR sequences were observed very rarely across donors, whereas some public TCRs were present in many individuals. A later genetic analysis reported fewer N-insertions in productive TCRs among donors in an Asian-associated ancestry cluster than the approximately 670-donor mean. Some 16 rarely observed V segments, including chromosome 9 orphons, were excluded from the earlier analysis of approximately 500 of the donors because counts were too low. A later analysis reported that several top co-occurrence clusters appeared linked to parvovirus B19, influenza, CMV and Epstein-Barr virus. Correlated functional status among segregating V segments might be attributable to linkage disequilibrium, but an unknown experimental factor could not be ruled out. According to a later analysis, most CMV-associated TCR beta chains appeared to be HLA-restricted, and the HLA associations seemed to be driven largely by CMV exposure. Strong co-occurrence of HLA alleles, especially DR and DQ, made assigning TCR associations to individual alleles difficult. In a later analysis, HLA-associated TCR beta chains were found to be more clonally expanded and to have lower generation probabilities than equally common non-associated chains. Sequencing depth was assumed to be roughly uniform across donors in the presence/absence analyses, though that assumption may not hold. Some IMGT-functional V segments, including TRBV6-2 and TRBV6-3, could not be distinguished by the 87-base-pair reads and were therefore excluded. Because HLA typing was missing for some donors at each locus, association tests included only the typed subset. The authors suggested that the approach could potentially be extended to other disease states and immunological phenotypes. In a later genetic analysis, a missense DCLRE1C variant was associated with V-gene and J-gene trimming of TCR beta chains, and the association was replicated in an independent cohort. In an earlier analysis of several hundred of the donors, most TCR beta V segments were observed in productive rearrangements about 87% or about 30% of the time, broadly matching IMGT annotations. In a later analysis, some 18,000 TCR beta sequences were associated with specific HLA alleles at a false discovery rate of 0.05. CMV serostatus was the only immune exposure information available for the cohort. In the study, some 180 TCR beta chains were listed as associated with cytomegalovirus. A cluster of highly shared sequence variants was judged likely to represent a technical artifact of the sequencing pipeline.

Receptor amplification or capture employed the immunoSEQ multiplex PCR assay. A mixture of 60 forward primers for TCR Vbeta segments and 13 reverse primers for TCR Jbeta segments was used in the multiplex PCR. A multiplex PCR assay on genomic DNA amplified the CDR3 region of rearranged TCR beta genes. Amplified TCR beta libraries were sequenced as 87-base-pair reads on the Illumina HiSeq System. The study's own analysis went as follows. A later analysis tallied tens of millions of unique TCR beta chains across the 666 repertoires, and 10 million to 11 million of those chains were shared by two or more donors. To remove PCR and sequencing errors, raw reads were error-corrected and collapsed into unique sequences using a nearest-neighbor algorithm that merged closely related sequences. V, D and J gene segments were assigned by aligning CDR3 sequences to IMGT reference sequences. For a sequence to be retained, a match of at least six nucleotides was required to both a V gene segment and a J gene segment. A rearrangement counted as productive if the CDR3 had no stop codons and remained in frame with V and J, and every other rearrangement counted as non-productive. Following IMGT convention, CDR3 was defined as the stretch from the second conserved V-encoded cysteine up to the conserved J-encoded phenylalanine. The earlier analysis of 500 to 600 of the donors excluded sequences that lacked an unambiguous match to a single V gene segment. In an earlier analysis of 450 to 700 of the donors, V segments were called functional above 56.7% productive rearrangements and were called segregating when the between-donor standard deviation exceeded 5%. To diagnose cytomegalovirus status from the catalog of TCR beta chain sequences, a statistical classification framework was built. In a later analysis, TCR nucleotide sequences were compared against IMGT/GENE-DB human TR gene sequences so that V and J genes could be assigned. In a later analysis, CDR3 sequences and most-parsimonious VDJ recombination scenarios were assigned using the TCRdist pipeline. In a later analysis, each TCR beta chain was defined by its CDR3 amino acid sequence together with its V-gene family, and reads without a unique V-gene family were excluded. In a later analysis, around 600 highly shared, low-generation-probability nucleotide sequences were removed to address suspected cross-contamination and a sequencing artifact. In a later analysis, a clonal expansion index for each public chain was calculated from normalized within-repertoire ranks of inferred template counts. A later analysis computed generation probabilities with a VDJ recombination model fitted to out-of-frame rearrangements, and checked the results against IGoR. A later analysis scored TCR-TCR, TCR-HLA and TCR-CMV co-occurrence with hypergeometric tests, applying a repertoire-size bias correction to TCR pairs. To estimate false discovery rates, a later analysis permuted the HLA or CMV assignments 20 times. A later analysis grouped co-occurring TCRs with DBSCAN, adding TCRdist sequence similarity when clustering within HLA-allele-positive subsets. Repertoires with fewer than 30,000 or more than 120,000 public chains were left out of co-occurrence clustering, as were about five repertoires with anomalous nucleotide sharing. Not all clones reach the TCRdb copy of this immuneACCESS table, which keeps in-frame sequences only. Checked studies attribute under half of the gap to unresolved V genes and leave the rest unexplained. V, J and clone size were drawn from that table, and D and trimming were deduced from the DNA. Recorded for this sample are roughly 150,000 clones; 80% of them occurred a single time. The ten largest account for about 2.2% of the sample.

Details on this clone: No cognate antigen has been identified for it. Base qualities are not at hand, and no much larger clone is one base apart.

The clonotype was recovered from a male donor in good health and CMV-seronegative. Here the chain combines TRBV4-3 and TRBJ2-6, with the D gene uncertain. Material: PBMCs. The CDR3 protein: CASSREMRGANVLTF. At the DNA level, the sequence is TGCGCCAGCAGCCGCGAGATGCGTGGGGCCAACGTCCTGACTTTC.